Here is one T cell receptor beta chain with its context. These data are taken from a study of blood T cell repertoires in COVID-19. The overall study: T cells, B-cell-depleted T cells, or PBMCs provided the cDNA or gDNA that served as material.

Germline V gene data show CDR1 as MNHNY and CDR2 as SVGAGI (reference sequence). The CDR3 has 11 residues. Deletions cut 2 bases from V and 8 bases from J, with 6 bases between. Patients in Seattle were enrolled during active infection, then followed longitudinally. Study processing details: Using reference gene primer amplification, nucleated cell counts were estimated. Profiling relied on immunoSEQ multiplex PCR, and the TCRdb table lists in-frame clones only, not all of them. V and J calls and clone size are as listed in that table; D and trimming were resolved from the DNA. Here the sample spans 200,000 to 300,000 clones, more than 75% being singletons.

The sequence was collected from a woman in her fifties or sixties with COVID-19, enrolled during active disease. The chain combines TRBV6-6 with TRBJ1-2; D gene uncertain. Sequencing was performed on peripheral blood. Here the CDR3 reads CASSYEGGYTF. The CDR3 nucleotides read TGTGCCAGCAGTTACGAGGGAGGCTACACCTTC.